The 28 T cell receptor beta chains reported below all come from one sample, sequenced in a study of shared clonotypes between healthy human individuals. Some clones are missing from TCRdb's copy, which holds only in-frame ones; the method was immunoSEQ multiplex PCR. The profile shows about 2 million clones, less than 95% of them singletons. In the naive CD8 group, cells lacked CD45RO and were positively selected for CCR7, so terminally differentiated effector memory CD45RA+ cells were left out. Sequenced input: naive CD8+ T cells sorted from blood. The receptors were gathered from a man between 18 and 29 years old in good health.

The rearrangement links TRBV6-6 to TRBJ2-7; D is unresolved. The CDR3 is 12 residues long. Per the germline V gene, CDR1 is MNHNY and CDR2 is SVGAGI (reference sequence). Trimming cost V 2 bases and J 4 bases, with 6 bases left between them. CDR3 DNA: TGTGCCAGCAGTTACGATCGATACGAGCAGTACTTC. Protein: CASSYDRYEQYF.

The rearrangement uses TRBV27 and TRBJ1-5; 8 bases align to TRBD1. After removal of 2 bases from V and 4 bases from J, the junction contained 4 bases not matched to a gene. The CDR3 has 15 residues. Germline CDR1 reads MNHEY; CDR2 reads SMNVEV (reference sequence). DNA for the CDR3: TGTGCCAGCAGTTTAACAGGGGGGCTTAATCAGCCCCAGCATTTT. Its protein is CASSLTGGLNQPQHF.

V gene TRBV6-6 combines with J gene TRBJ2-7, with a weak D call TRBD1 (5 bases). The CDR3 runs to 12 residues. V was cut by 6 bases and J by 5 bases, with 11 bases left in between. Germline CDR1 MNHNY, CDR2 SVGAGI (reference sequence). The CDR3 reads CASSDLTDEQYF. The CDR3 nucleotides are TGTGCCAGCAGCGACCTGACAGACGAGCAGTACTTC.

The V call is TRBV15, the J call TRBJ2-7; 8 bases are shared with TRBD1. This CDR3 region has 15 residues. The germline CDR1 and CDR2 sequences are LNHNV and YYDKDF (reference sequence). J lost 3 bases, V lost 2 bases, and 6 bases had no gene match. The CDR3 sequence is CATSRSRTGGYEQYF. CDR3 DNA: TGTGCCACCAGCAGATCCCGAACAGGGGGCTACGAGCAGTACTTC.

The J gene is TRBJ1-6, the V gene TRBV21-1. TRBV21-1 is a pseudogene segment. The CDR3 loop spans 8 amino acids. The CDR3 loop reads CARGPLHF. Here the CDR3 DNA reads TGTGCCAGGGGACCCCTCCACTTT.

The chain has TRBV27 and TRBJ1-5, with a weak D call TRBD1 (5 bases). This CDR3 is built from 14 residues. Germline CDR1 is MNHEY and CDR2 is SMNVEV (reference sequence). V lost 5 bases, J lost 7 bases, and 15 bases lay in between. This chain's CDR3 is CASSPQGVGQPQHF. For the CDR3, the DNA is TGTGCCAGCAGTCCCCAGGGTGTAGGGCAGCCCCAGCATTTT.

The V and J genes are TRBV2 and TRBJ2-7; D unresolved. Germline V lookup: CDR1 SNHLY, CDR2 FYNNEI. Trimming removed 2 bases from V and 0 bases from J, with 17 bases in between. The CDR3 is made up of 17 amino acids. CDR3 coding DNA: TGTGCCAGCAGTGAACCGTTGGTATCGTCCGGCTCCTACGAGCAGTACTTC. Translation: CASSEPLVSSGSYEQYF.

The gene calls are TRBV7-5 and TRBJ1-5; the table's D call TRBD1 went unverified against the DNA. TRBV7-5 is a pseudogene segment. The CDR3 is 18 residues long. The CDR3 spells CARSLYIDEGAGNQPQHF. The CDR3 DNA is TGTGCCAGAAGCTTATACATTGACGAGGGGGCCGGCAATCAGCCCCAGCATTTT.

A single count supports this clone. The CDR3 region is CASSQAFAEQFF. The CDR3 DNA reads as TGCGCCAGCAGCCAGGCCTTTGCTGAGCAGTTCTTC. The chain uses TRBV4-1 and TRBJ2-1; no reliable D call. The germline CDR1 and CDR2 sequences are MGHRA and YSYEKL. CDR3 length: 12 residues. V was clipped by 3 bases and J by 9 bases, with 9 bases between them.

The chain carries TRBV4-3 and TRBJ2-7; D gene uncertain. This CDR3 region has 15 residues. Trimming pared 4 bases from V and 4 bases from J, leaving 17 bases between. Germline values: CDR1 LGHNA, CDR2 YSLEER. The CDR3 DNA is TGCGCCAGCAGCCTAAGGCCCCAAGGAACATACGAGCAGTACTTC. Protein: CASSLRPQGTYEQYF.

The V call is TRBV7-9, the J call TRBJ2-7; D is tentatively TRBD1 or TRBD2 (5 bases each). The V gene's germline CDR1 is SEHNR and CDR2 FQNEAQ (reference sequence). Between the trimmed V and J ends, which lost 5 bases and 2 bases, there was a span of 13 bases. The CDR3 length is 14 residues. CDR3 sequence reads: CASSDPGSTYEQYF. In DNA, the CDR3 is TGTGCCAGCAGCGACCCAGGGAGCACCTACGAGCAGTACTTC.

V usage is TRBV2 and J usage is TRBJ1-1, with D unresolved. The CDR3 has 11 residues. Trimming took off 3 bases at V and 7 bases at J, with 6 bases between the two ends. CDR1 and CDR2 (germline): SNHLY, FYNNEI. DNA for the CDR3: TGTGCCAGCAGTGACACAGTTGAAGCTTTCTTT. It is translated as CASSDTVEAFF.

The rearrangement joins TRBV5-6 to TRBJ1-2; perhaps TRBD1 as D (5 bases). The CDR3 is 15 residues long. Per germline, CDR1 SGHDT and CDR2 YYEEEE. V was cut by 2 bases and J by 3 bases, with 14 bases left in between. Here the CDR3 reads CASSFSGRLDYGYTF. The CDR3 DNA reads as TGTGCCAGCAGCTTTTCGGGACGCTTGGACTATGGCTACACCTTC. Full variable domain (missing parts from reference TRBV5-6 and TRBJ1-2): DAGVTQSPTHLIKTRGQQVTLRCSPKSGHDTVSWYQQALGQGPQFIFQYYEEEERQRGNFPDRFSGHQFPNYSSELNVNALLLGDSALYLCASSFSGRLDYGYTFGSGTRLTVV.

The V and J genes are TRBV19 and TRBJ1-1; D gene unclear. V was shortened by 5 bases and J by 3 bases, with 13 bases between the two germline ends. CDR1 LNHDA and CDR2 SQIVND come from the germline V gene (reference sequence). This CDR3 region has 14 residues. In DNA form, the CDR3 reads TGTGCCAGTAGTCTAAGGGTGGGGTACACTGAAGCTTTCTTT. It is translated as CASSLRVGYTEAFF.

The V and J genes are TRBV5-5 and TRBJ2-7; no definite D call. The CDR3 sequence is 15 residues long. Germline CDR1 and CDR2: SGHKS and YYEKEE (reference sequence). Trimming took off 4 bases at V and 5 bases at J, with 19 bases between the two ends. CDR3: CASSVSPTRHDEQYF. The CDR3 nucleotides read TGTGCCAGCAGCGTGTCCCCAACCCGCCACGACGAGCAGTACTTC.

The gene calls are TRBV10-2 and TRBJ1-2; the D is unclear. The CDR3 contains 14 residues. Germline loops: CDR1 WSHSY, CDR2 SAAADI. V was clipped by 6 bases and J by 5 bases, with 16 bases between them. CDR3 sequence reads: CASSIQPNPYGYTF. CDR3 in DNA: TGCGCCAGCAGCATACAGCCTAACCCTTATGGCTACACCTTC.

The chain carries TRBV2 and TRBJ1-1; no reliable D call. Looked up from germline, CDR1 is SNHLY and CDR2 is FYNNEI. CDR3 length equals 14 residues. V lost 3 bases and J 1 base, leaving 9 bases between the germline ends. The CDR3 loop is CASSEELRNTEAFF. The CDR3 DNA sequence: TGTGCCAGCAGTGAGGAACTTAGGAACACTGAAGCTTTCTTT.

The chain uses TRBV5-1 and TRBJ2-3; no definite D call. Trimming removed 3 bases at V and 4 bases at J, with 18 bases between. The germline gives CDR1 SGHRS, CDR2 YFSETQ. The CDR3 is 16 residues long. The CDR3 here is CASSSTLRVAADTQYF. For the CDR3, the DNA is TGCGCCAGCAGCTCAACTCTCCGGGTAGCAGCAGATACGCAGTATTTT.

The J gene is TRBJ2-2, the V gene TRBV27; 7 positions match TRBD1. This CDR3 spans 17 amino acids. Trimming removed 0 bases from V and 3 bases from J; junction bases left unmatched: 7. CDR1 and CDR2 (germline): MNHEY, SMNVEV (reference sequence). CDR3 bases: TGTGCCAGCAGTTTATCCGGGACAGCGATGTACACCGGGGAGCTGTTTTTT. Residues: CASSLSGTAMYTGELFF.

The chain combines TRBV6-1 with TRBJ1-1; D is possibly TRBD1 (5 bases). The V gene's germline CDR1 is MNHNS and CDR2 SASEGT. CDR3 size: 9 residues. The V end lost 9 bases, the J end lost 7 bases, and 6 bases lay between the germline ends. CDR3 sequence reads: CARQVEAFF. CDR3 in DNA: TGTGCCAGACAGGTTGAAGCTTTCTTT.

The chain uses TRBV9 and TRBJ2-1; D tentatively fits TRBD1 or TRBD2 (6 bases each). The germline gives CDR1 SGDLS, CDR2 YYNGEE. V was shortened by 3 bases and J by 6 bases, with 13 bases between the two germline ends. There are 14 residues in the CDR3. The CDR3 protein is CASSEGGQVNEQFF. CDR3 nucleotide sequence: TGTGCCAGCAGCGAGGGGGGACAAGTCAATGAGCAGTTCTTC.

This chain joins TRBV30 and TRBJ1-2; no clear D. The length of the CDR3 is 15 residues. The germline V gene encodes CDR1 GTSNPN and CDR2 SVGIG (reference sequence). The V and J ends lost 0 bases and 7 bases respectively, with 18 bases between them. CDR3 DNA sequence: TGTGCCTGGAGTGTACGTCAAGGCTTTATGGCTGGCTACACCTTC. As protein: CAWSVRQGFMAGYTF.

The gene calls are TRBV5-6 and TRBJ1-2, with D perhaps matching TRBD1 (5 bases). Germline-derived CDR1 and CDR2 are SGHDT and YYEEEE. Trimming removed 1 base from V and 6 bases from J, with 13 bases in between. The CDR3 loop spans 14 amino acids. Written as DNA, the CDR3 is TGTGCCAGCAGCTTGTGGGTCAGGGTGGATGGCTACACCTTC. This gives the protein CASSLWVRVDGYTF.

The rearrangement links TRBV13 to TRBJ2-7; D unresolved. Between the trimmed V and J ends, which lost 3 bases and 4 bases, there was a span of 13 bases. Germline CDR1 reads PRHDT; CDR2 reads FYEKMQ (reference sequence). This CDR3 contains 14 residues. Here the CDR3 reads CASSLLGSGYEQYF. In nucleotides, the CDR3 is TGTGCCAGCAGCTTGTTGGGGTCTGGGTACGAGCAGTACTTC.

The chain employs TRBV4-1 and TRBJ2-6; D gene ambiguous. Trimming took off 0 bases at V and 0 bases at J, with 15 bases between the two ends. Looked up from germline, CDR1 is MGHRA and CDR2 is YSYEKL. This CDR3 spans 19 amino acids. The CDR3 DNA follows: TGCGCCAGCAGCCAAGATGCCCGCACGGTTCTCTCTGGGGCCAACGTCCTGACTTTC. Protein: CASSQDARTVLSGANVLTF.

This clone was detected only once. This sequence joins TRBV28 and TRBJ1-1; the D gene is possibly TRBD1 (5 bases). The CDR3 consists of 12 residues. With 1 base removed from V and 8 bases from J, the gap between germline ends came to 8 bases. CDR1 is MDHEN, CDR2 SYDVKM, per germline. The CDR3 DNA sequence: TGTGCCAGCAGTTTATTTGGGGGGGAAGCTTTCTTT. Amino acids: CASSLFGGEAFF.

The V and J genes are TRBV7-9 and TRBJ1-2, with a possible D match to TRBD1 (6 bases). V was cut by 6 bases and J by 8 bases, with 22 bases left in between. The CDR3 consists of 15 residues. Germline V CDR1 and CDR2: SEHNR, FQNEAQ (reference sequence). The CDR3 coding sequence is TGTGCCAGCAGTTCAACCGGGACACTAGAGGAGGGCTACACCTTC. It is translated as CASSSTGTLEEGYTF.

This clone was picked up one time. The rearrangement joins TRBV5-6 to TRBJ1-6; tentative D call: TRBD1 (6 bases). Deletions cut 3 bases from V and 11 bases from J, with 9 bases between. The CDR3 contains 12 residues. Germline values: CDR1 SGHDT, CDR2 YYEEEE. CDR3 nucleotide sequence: TGTGCCAGCAGCTCTACAGGGACACCCCTCCACTTT. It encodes CASSSTGTPLHF.